This TCR beta chain appears in the sequencing data of a study of blood T cell repertoires in COVID-19. This CDR3 is built from 13 residues. CDR1 and CDR2 from the germline V gene are MDHEN and SYDVKM. V lost 4 bases, J lost 1 base, and 7 bases lay in between. TCRdb's copy holds only in-frame clones and misses some; the assay was immunoSEQ multiplex PCR. The sample yields a few hundred thousand clones, 82% seen once. The V call is TRBV28, the J call TRBJ1-1; D gene uncertain. Sequencing used peripheral blood. The TCR sequence derives from a woman aged 18-29 years with acute or convalescent COVID-19. The CDR3: CASSYKQNTEAFF. In DNA form, the CDR3 reads TGTGCCAGCAGTTATAAGCAGAACACTGAAGCTTTCTTT.